Below, 23 T cell receptor beta chains from the same sample are listed, as sequenced in a study of blood T cell repertoires in COVID-19. Some clones are missing from TCRdb's copy, which holds only in-frame ones; the method was immunoSEQ multiplex PCR. Of over 130,000 clones in the sample, about four fifths were seen once. The sequenced sample was peripheral blood. The receptors here all came from a human donor in a cohort sampled during active COVID-19.

The chain combines TRBV10-3 with TRBJ1-3; possible D gene TRBD1, 5 bases. Germline lookup yields CDR1 ENHRY and CDR2 SYGVKD. CDR3 length: 13 amino acids. The ends were cut back, 10 bases at V and 2 bases at J, with 12 bases in the middle. The CDR3 DNA sequence: TGTGCCACGGGTGGGGGGGCTGGAAACACCATATATTTT. Translated: CATGGGAGNTIYF.

The CDR3 bases are TGTGCCAGCAGTTACCGCGGGGATGGCTACACCTTC. It translates to CASSYRGDGYTF. The J gene is TRBJ1-2, the V gene TRBV6-6; D remains ambiguous. CDR1 MNHNY and CDR2 SVGAGI come from the germline V gene (reference sequence). The CDR3 runs to 12 residues. V was clipped by 2 bases and J by 6 bases, with 7 bases between them.

The chain is built from TRBV28 and TRBJ2-1; no reliable D call. This CDR3 comprises 13 residues. The V end lost 1 base, the J end lost 8 bases, and 9 bases lay between the germline ends. Germline V gives CDR1 MDHEN, CDR2 SYDVKM. This CDR3 is CASSLSGGDEQFF. CDR3 sequence (DNA): TGTGCCAGCAGTTTATCAGGTGGCGATGAGCAGTTCTTC.

J is TRBJ2-7 and V is TRBV20-1; D unclear. CDR1 and CDR2 (germline): DFQATT, SNEGSKA (reference sequence). The germline V and J ends were trimmed by 6 bases and 0 bases, with 3 bases remaining between them. The CDR3 extends over 10 amino acids. CDR3 loop: CSAASYEQYF. The CDR3 DNA follows: TGCAGTGCAGCCTCCTACGAGCAGTACTTC.

The chain joins TRBV7-9 to TRBJ1-4, with unresolved D. Germline V gene sequence: CDR1 SEHNR, CDR2 FQNEAQ (reference sequence). This CDR3 has 13 amino acids. V lost 1 base and J 7 bases, leaving 7 bases between the germline ends. The CDR3 protein is CASSLVAREKLFF. The DNA of the CDR3 is TGTGCCAGCAGCTTAGTAGCGCGTGAAAAACTGTTTTTT.

CDR3 sequence (DNA): TGTGCCAGCAGGGTACTAGCGGGGGCGATCGAGCAGTACTTC. Protein product: CASRVLAGAIEQYF. The rearrangement joins TRBV6-5 to TRBJ2-7; 11 nucleotides align to TRBD2. CDR1 and CDR2 from the germline V gene are MNHEY and SVGAGI. Trimming removed 6 bases from V and 6 bases from J; junction bases left unmatched: 7. CDR3 length equals 14 residues.

The chain combines TRBV2 with TRBJ2-3, with 9 bases that match TRBD1. The CDR3 length is 17 residues. In germline, CDR1 is SNHLY, CDR2 FYNNEI. The J segment lost 0 bases and the V segment lost 6 bases, leaving 10 bases of the junction unmatched. This CDR3 is CASRGTGSPTSTDTQYF. The CDR3 coding sequence is TGTGCCAGCAGAGGGACAGGGTCGCCCACTAGCACAGATACGCAGTATTTT. Full variable domain (rest looked up from reference TRBV2 and TRBJ2-3): EPEVTQTPSHQVTQMGQEVILRCVPISNHLYFYWYRQILGQKVEFLVSFYNNEISEKSEIFDDQFSVERPDGSNFTLKIRSTKLEDSAMYFCASRGTGSPTSTDTQYFGPGTRLTVL.

This chain links TRBV11-3 with TRBJ2-1; TRBD1 matches at 8 bases. V shed 4 bases, J shed 4 bases, and the junction held 6 bases outside the gene matches. CDR1 is SGHNT, CDR2 YENEEA, per germline. CDR3 length equals 15 residues. CDR3: CASSSTTGAYNEQFF. CDR3 DNA: TGTGCCAGCAGCTCGACGACAGGGGCGTACAATGAGCAGTTCTTC.

The rearrangement links TRBV19 to TRBJ2-3; 7 nucleotides align to TRBD1. This CDR3 spans 14 amino acids. The trim removed 6 bases at V and 1 base at J, leaving 4 bases unmatched. Germline loops: CDR1 LNHDA, CDR2 SQIVND (reference sequence). CDR3 coding DNA: TGTGCCAGTAGGACAGGGTGGGGCACAGATACGCAGTATTTT. Its protein is CASRTGWGTDTQYF.

This chain joins TRBV11-1 and TRBJ2-1, with 9 bases aligning to TRBD2. The junction had 2 bases not matched to a gene; V was cut back by 1 base and J by 1 base. The CDR3 totals 16 residues. CDR1 is SGHAT, CDR2 FQDESV, per germline (reference sequence). The CDR3 nucleotides are TGTGCCAGCAGCTTAGGGCGGGGGGGTTCCTACAATGAGCAGTTCTTC. It encodes CASSLGRGGSYNEQFF. Drawing the rest from reference TRBV11-1 and TRBJ2-1, the complete variable domain is EAEVAQSPRYKITEKSQAVAFWCDPISGHATLYWYRQILGQGPELLVQFQDESVVDDSQLPKDRFSAERLKGVDSTLKIQPAELGDSAMYLCASSLGRGGSYNEQFFGPGTRLTVL.

The chain is built from TRBV7-2 and TRBJ1-6; 9 nucleotides agree with TRBD1. Germline V gives CDR1 SGHTA, CDR2 FQGNSA. The CDR3 runs 18 residues. J was trimmed by 9 bases and V by 2 bases; bases with no gene match: 14. This chain's CDR3 is CASSLNPLGTGLVSPLHF. Written as DNA, the CDR3 is TGTGCCAGCAGCTTAAATCCTCTGGGGACAGGGCTCGTTTCACCCCTCCACTTT.

This chain uses TRBV28 with TRBJ1-4; the D gene is possibly TRBD1 (5 bases). Germline values: CDR1 MDHEN, CDR2 SYDVKM. The CDR3 sequence is 15 residues long. V was shortened by 6 bases and J by 7 bases, with 18 bases between the two germline ends. CDR3 amino acids: CASSTIPGLPEKLFF. CDR3 coding DNA: TGTGCCAGCAGCACAATTCCGGGACTGCCTGAAAAACTGTTTTTT.

The table lists this clone with a count of one. The rearrangement joins TRBV29-1 to TRBJ1-1; no firm D call. CDR3 size: 12 residues. Between the trimmed V and J ends, which lost 2 bases and 7 bases, there was a span of 11 bases. CDR1 and CDR2 (germline): SQVTM, ANQGSEA. CDR3 sequence: CSVERQTIEAFF. The CDR3 nucleotides are TGCAGCGTTGAAAGGCAGACTATTGAAGCTTTCTTT.

V gene TRBV28 combines with J gene TRBJ1-6; TRBD1 might be the D (5 bases). With 2 bases removed from V and 9 bases from J, the gap between germline ends came to 14 bases. This CDR3 has 15 residues. Germline CDR1 is MDHEN and CDR2 is SYDVKM. The CDR3 here is CASSLDGALGSPLHF. The CDR3 bases are TGTGCCAGCAGTTTAGATGGGGCCCTCGGTTCACCCCTCCACTTT.

Ten or more counts support this clone. This chain connects TRBV15 to TRBJ1-1; perhaps TRBD1 as D (6 bases). V shed 6 bases and J shed 1 base, with 15 bases lying between them. CDR1 and CDR2 (germline): LNHNV, YYDKDF (reference sequence). The CDR3 consists of 15 residues. The DNA for the CDR3 is TGTGCCACCAGGGAAATAGACAGGAAGAACACTGAAGCTTTCTTT. As protein: CATREIDRKNTEAFF.

V gene TRBV5-1 combines with J gene TRBJ1-2; 7 positions match TRBD1. In germline, CDR1 is SGHRS, CDR2 YFSETQ. With 0 bases clipped from V and 5 bases from J, the junction kept 13 bases outside the gene matches. The CDR3 extends over 17 amino acids. In DNA form, the CDR3 reads TGCGCCAGCAGCTTGGCCCGAGGCGGAACAGGGGAGTATGGCTACACCTTC. Amino acids: CASSLARGGTGEYGYTF.

The chain has TRBV19 and TRBJ1-4; 9 bases line up with TRBD1. V lost 6 bases and J lost 3; bases outside the gene matches: 11. The CDR3 extends over 17 amino acids. Germline V CDR1 and CDR2: LNHDA, SQIVND (reference sequence). The CDR3 nucleotides read TGTGCCAGTAGCGGACAGGGGAAGTTGAGGTCTAATGAAAAACTGTTTTTT. Amino acids: CASSGQGKLRSNEKLFF.

This CDR3 is CASSFQRGGPDGELFF. DNA for the CDR3: TGTGCCAGCAGCTTCCAGCGGGGGGGCCCGGACGGGGAGCTGTTTTTT. The rearrangement links TRBV7-9 to TRBJ2-2, with 10 bases aligning to TRBD2. The CDR3 is 16 amino acids. V lost 3 bases and J lost 7; bases outside the gene matches: 8. The V gene's germline CDR1 is SEHNR and CDR2 FQNEAQ (reference sequence).

This clone was recorded only once. CDR3 loop: CASSPGRGYRGQGYGAFF. In DNA, the CDR3 is TGTGCCAGCAGCCCCGGTAGGGGGTATCGAGGACAGGGGTATGGAGCTTTCTTT. This rearrangement joins TRBV11-2 to TRBJ1-1; 9 nucleotides agree with TRBD1. The CDR3 has 18 residues. In germline, CDR1 is SGHAT, CDR2 FQNNGV. The J segment lost 10 bases and the V segment lost 5 bases, leaving 23 bases of the junction unmatched. The full variable domain, its missing parts supplied by reference TRBV11-2 and TRBJ1-1, is EAGVAQSPRYKIIEKRQSVAFWCNPISGHATLYWYQQILGQGPKLLIQFQNNGVVDDSQLPKDRFSAERLKGVDSTLKIQPAKLEDSAVYLCASSPGRGYRGQGYGAFFGQGTRLTVV.

This clone was recorded only once. The chain links TRBV29-1 to TRBJ2-5, with 8 bases aligning to TRBD2. Looked up from germline, CDR1 is SQVTM and CDR2 is ANQGSEA. Germline trimming cut 5 bases from V and 5 bases from J; bases unmatched to any gene: 16. The CDR3 has 16 residues. The DNA for the CDR3 is TGCAGCGTTCCGGGACTAGGCCAGATAGAGAGGGAGACCCAGTACTTC. Translating it yields CSVPGLGQIERETQYF.

The chain recombines TRBV21-1 with TRBJ2-1; the D call of TRBD2 is as the table states it, not checked on the DNA. TRBV21-1 is assigned pseudogene status. The CDR3 runs to 18 residues. CDR3 loop: CASSKGTSVGRTLNEQFF. CDR3 sequence (DNA): TGTGCCAGCAGCAAGGGGACTAGCGTGGGTCGCACACTCAATGAGCAGTTCTTC.

The CDR3 region is CASRSGQGNYGYTF. The CDR3 nucleotides read TGTGCCAGCAGATCAGGACAGGGGAACTATGGCTACACCTTC. This rearrangement joins TRBV7-9 to TRBJ1-2; 9 bases match TRBD1. The germline V gene has CDR1 SEHNR and CDR2 FQNEAQ (reference sequence). Trimming at V came to 6 bases and at J to 2 bases, leaving 4 bases not matched to a gene. The CDR3 covers 14 residues.

This clone was picked up a small number of times. V usage is TRBV3-1 (or the pseudogene TRBV3-2) and J usage is TRBJ1-4; 7 nucleotides agree with TRBD1. V dropped 6 bases and J dropped 7; count of bases not matched to a gene: 8. The CDR3 totals 14 residues. Germline loops: CDR1 LGHDT, CDR2 YNNKEL (reference sequence). The chain's CDR3 is CASRRGQVSEKLFF. CDR3 nucleotides: TGTGCCAGCAGACGAGGACAGGTCTCTGAAAAACTGTTTTTT.